What follows are 15 T cell receptor beta chains derived from one specimen sequenced in a study of T cell responses to AZD1222 COVID-19 vaccine. The table came from immunoSEQ multiplex PCR; TCRdb's copy has only in-frame clones and leaves some out. Of 120,000 to 150,000 clones detected, around 84% appear once; the ten largest clones hold 5% to 6%. The sample consisted of peripheral blood, taken 28 days after the second AZD1222 dose. Source of these receptors: an adult who received the AZD1222 COVID-19 vaccine.

V is TRBV3-1 (or the pseudogene TRBV3-2) and J is TRBJ2-1, with 8 nucleotides matching TRBD2. This CDR3 is 17 amino acids long. Looked up from germline, CDR1 is LGHDT and CDR2 is YNNKEL (reference sequence). V lost 0 bases to trimming and J lost 7 bases; unmatched junction nucleotides: 11. CDR3 in DNA: TGTGCCAGCAGCCAAGAAGCTTCCGGGACTAGGGTGAATGAGCAGTTCTTC. It translates to CASSQEASGTRVNEQFF.

The rearrangement links TRBV15 to TRBJ1-6; 7 bases are shared with TRBD1. With V trimmed by 4 bases and J by 0 bases, 6 bases remained unmatched. The CDR3 is made up of 17 amino acids. The germline V gene has CDR1 LNHNV and CDR2 YYDKDF (reference sequence). CDR3 DNA: TGTGCCACCAGCATAGGGGGCCCGAGCTCCTATAATTCACCCCTCCACTTT. Its translation: CATSIGGPSSYNSPLHF.

The V call is TRBV4-2, the J call TRBJ2-5; TRBD2 is a possible D gene (6 bases). Germline V gives CDR1 LGHNA, CDR2 YNFKEQ. V was shortened by 3 bases and J by 1 base, with 15 bases between the two germline ends. This CDR3 region has 16 residues. CDR3 amino acids: CASSQLNGGVQETQYF. The CDR3 DNA reads TGTGCCAGCAGCCAGCTGAACGGGGGAGTCCAAGAGACCCAGTACTTC.

The chain is built from TRBV4-2 and TRBJ2-5; no clear D. Germline loops: CDR1 LGHNA, CDR2 YNFKEQ. The V end lost 1 base, the J end lost 3 bases, and 12 bases lay between the germline ends. The CDR3 has 15 residues. The CDR3 reads CASSQGNGLKETQYF. The CDR3 DNA follows: TGTGCCAGCAGCCAAGGCAACGGGCTAAAAGAGACCCAGTACTTC.

The rearrangement joins TRBV7-2 to TRBJ1-2; TRBD1 might be the D (6 bases). V lost 5 bases, J lost 4 bases, and 11 bases lay in between. The CDR3 totals 13 residues. Germline-derived CDR1 and CDR2 are SGHTA and FQGNSA. CDR3 DNA sequence: TGTGCCAGCAGCCCACAGGGCGCCTATGGCTACACCTTC. Amino acid sequence: CASSPQGAYGYTF.

This chain uses TRBV4-1 with TRBJ2-3, with 10 bases matching TRBD2. V gave up 1 base and J gave up 10 bases; unmatched junction bases: 5. Germline V gene data show CDR1 as MGHRA and CDR2 as YSYEKL. This CDR3 contains 14 residues. The CDR3 loop is CASSQVQREGAQYF. The CDR3 DNA reads as TGCGCCAGCAGCCAAGTTCAGCGGGAGGGAGCGCAGTATTTT.

This clone was seen only once. The gene calls are TRBV5-4 and TRBJ1-5; D is undetermined. The length of the CDR3 is 16 residues. Germline V gene data show CDR1 as SGHNT and CDR2 as YYREEE (reference sequence). Trimming pared 4 bases from V and 2 bases from J, leaving 16 bases between. The DNA of the CDR3 is TGTGCCAGCAGCCTTGGAGGGCAGGCCCGCAATCAGCCCCAGCATTTT. Encoded protein: CASSLGGQARNQPQHF.

The CDR3 protein is CASSQGPPGDGYTF. The CDR3 region has the DNA TGTGCCAGCAGCCAAGGCCCCCCGGGGGATGGCTACACCTTC. This chain uses TRBV4-2 with TRBJ1-2; D perhaps matches TRBD1 (5 bases). With 1 base removed from V and 6 bases from J, the gap between germline ends came to 12 bases. The CDR3 has 14 residues. Germline CDR1 and CDR2: LGHNA and YNFKEQ.

The chain couples TRBV11-2 to TRBJ1-6; TRBD1 matches at 9 bases. Losses at the gene ends were 4 bases for V and 10 bases for J; bases not matched to a gene: 8. Looked up from germline, CDR1 is SGHAT and CDR2 is FQNNGV. The CDR3 contains 15 residues. CDR3 sequence: CASSWGQGERSPLHF. CDR3 sequence (DNA): TGTGCCAGCAGCTGGGGACAGGGCGAAAGATCACCCCTCCACTTT.

The V call is TRBV28, the J call TRBJ1-4; perhaps TRBD1 as D (5 bases). CDR1 is MDHEN and CDR2 is SYDVKM in the germline V gene. The CDR3 consists of 15 residues. Trimming stripped 4 bases from V and 7 bases from J, with 16 bases between. CDR3 sequence (DNA): TGTGCCAGCAGTTCGCCAGGGTCTGAACGTGAAAAACTGTTTTTT. Translation gives CASSSPGSEREKLFF.

This clone was observed a single time. This chain connects TRBV5-6 to TRBJ2-7, with a weak D call TRBD1 (5 bases). The CDR3 extends over 14 amino acids. V was cut by 3 bases and J by 3 bases, with 13 bases left in between. In germline, CDR1 is SGHDT, CDR2 YYEEEE. The CDR3 nucleotides are TGTGCCAGCAGCTACAAACAGGCAGGCTACGAGCAGTACTTC. Translated: CASSYKQAGYEQYF.

The rearrangement uses TRBV4-2 and TRBJ1-1, with 7 positions matching TRBD1. The V and J ends lost 4 bases and 5 bases, in that order; junction bases with no gene match: 16. The CDR3 spans 17 residues. Looked up from germline, CDR1 is LGHNA and CDR2 is YNFKEQ. The CDR3 is CASSRETGAFFGTEAFF. Written as DNA, the CDR3 is TGTGCCAGCAGCCGCGAAACAGGGGCCTTTTTTGGGACTGAAGCTTTCTTT.

Turning to this clone: Mismatch with germline at one junction end may stem from a read error. The chain employs TRBV5-1 and TRBJ1-1; D is ambiguous. Germline CDR1 and CDR2: SGHRS and YFSETQ. The length of the CDR3 is 13 residues. Here the CDR3 DNA reads TGCGCCAGCAGCTTGGAGGTGAAGACTGAAGCTTTCTTT. This sequence encodes CASSLEVKTEAFF.

Concerning this clone itself: The sample carries other DNA sequences with the same CDR3. This sequence joins TRBV18 and TRBJ1-2; possibly TRBD1 for D (5 bases). The germline gives CDR1 KGHSH, CDR2 LQKENI. CDR3 size: 13 residues. Trimming left V 2 bases short and J 8 bases short, with 12 bases between. CDR3 nucleotides: TGTGCCAGCTCACCAGCCCGAGGGGACGGCTACACCTTC. Its protein is CASSPARGDGYTF. Full variable domain (missing parts from reference TRBV18 and TRBJ1-2): NAGVMQNPRHLVRRRGQEARLRCSPMKGHSHVYWYRQLPEEGLKFMVYLQKENIIDESGMPKERFSAEFPKEGPSILRIQQVVRGDSAAYFCASSPARGDGYTFGSGTRLTVV.

The gene calls are TRBV9 and TRBJ1-1; tentatively, D is TRBD1 (6 bases). The CDR3 extends over 15 amino acids. Looked up from germline, CDR1 is SGDLS and CDR2 is YYNGEE. V lost 3 bases and J 1 base, leaving 13 bases between the germline ends. The CDR3 protein is CASSGRSDRNTEAFF. CDR3 nucleotide sequence: TGTGCCAGCAGCGGGCGGTCGGACAGGAACACTGAAGCTTTCTTT.